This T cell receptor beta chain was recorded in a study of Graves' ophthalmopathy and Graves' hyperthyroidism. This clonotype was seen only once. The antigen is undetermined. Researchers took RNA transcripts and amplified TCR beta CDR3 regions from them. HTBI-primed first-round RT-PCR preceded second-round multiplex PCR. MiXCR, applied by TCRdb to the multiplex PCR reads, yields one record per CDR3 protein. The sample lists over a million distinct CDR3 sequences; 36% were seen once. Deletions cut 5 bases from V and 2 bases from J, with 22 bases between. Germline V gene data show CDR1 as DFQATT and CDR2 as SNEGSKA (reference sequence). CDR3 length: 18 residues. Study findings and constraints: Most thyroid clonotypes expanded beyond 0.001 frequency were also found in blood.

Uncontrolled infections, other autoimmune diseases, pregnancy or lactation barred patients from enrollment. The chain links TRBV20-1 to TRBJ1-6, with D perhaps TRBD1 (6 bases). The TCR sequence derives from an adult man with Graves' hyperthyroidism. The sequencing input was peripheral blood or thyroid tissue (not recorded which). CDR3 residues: CSAHKSGAALTYNSPLHF. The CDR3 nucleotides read TGCAGTGCTCACAAGTCAGGGGCAGCCCTGACCTATAATTCACCCCTCCACTTT.